This TCR beta chain appears in the sequencing data of a study of blood T cell repertoires in COVID-19. Across the study: The United States, Italy and Spain supplied acute and convalescent COVID-19 samples. The cDNA or gDNA used as material had been derived from T cells, B-cell-depleted T cells, or PBMCs.

Germline-derived CDR1 and CDR2 are LNHDA and SQIVND (reference sequence). V dropped 1 base and J dropped 4; count of bases not matched to a gene: 12. This CDR3 spans 17 amino acids. Method: immunoSEQ multiplex PCR; TCRdb's copy keeps in-frame clones and lacks some. The sample lists approximately 100,000 clones, 75% to 90% occurring once. In its sample, this clone was seen a few times. The chain joins TRBV19 to TRBJ1-1; 7 nucleotides match TRBD1. Material: peripheral blood. The TCR originated in a human donor in a cohort sampled during active COVID-19. The CDR3 bases are TGTGCCAGTAGTATAGTCCCCCAGGGGGTATTCGGCACTGAAGCTTTCTTT. Translated, it gives CASSIVPQGVFGTEAFF.